The clone carrying this TCR beta chain was picked up many times. Antigen specificity is unknown. The CDR3 has 16 residues. V was cut by 0 bases and J by 2 bases, with 15 bases left in between. Germline CDR1 reads SGHDT; CDR2 reads YYEEEE. The sample belongs to a study of response to subunit inactivated influenza vaccine. Study results and caveats: It was the authors' suggestion that each seasonal influenza vaccination recruits few new T cells.

TCRdb fed the RT-PCR reads into MiXCR, producing one record per CDR3 protein. The sample lists more than 150,000 distinct CDR3 sequences, around 11% occurring once. V gene TRBV5-6 combines with J gene TRBJ2-7; either TRBD1 or TRBD2 may fit D (5 bases each). The source was CD8+ T cells sorted from PBMCs, collected roughly 24 months after vaccination. This sequence originates from a man aged 50 to 69 who received an inactivated influenza vaccine. CDR3 protein: CASSLAPWGTAYEQYF. DNA of the CDR3: TGTGCCAGCAGCTTGGCCCCATGGGGGACGGCCTACGAGCAGTACTTC.